Below are 23 T cell receptor beta chains sequenced from a single sample in a study of Graves' ophthalmopathy and Graves' hyperthyroidism. The TCR beta CDR3 regions underwent amplification from RNA transcripts. An initial RT-PCR round employing HTBI primers preceded a second-round multiplex PCR. TCRdb analysed the multiplex PCR reads with MiXCR anew, one entry per CDR3 protein. The sample holds 600,000 to 650,000 distinct CDR3 sequences; 22% are singletons and the top ten take more than 5.5%. Sequencing was carried out using peripheral blood. The receptors originated from a woman between 18 and 30 years old with stable Graves' hyperthyroidism. Some clones in this sample may be carry-over from other donors' samples.

This clonotype was seen many times. The gene calls are TRBV6-2 or TRBV6-3 and TRBJ1-5; TRBD1 is a possible D gene (5 bases). CDR1 and CDR2 (germline): MNHEY, SVGEGT. The V gene lost 4 bases and the J gene lost 3 bases, with 10 bases spanning the gap. The CDR3 is made up of 14 amino acids. The CDR3: CASSFLQDNQPQHF. The CDR3 region has the DNA TGTGCCAGCAGTTTTCTACAGGACAATCAGCCCCAGCATTTT.

This clonotype appeared a few times. This chain links TRBV20-1 with TRBJ1-5; D is uncertain. Trimming cost V 3 bases and J 1 base, with 10 bases left between them. The CDR3 is 14 amino acids. Germline V gene data show CDR1 as DFQATT and CDR2 as SNEGSKA (reference sequence). The CDR3 loop is CSARGLGSNQPQHF. CDR3 nucleotides: TGCAGTGCTAGGGGTTTAGGAAGCAATCAGCCCCAGCATTTT.

In this sample, this clonotype turned up many times. The chain couples TRBV7-3 to TRBJ2-7; perhaps TRBD1 as D (6 bases). V lost 1 base to trimming and J lost 2 bases, with 12 bases between them. Germline V gene lookup returns CDR1 SGHTA and CDR2 FQGTGA. The CDR3 has 15 residues. The CDR3 protein is CASSLMAGETYEQYF. In DNA form, the CDR3 reads TGTGCCAGCAGCTTAATGGCAGGGGAAACCTACGAGCAGTACTTC.

This clonotype was detected many times. The chain uses TRBV20-1 and TRBJ1-6, with 9 bases aligning to TRBD1. This CDR3 has 16 amino acids. Germline V lookup: CDR1 DFQATT, CDR2 SNEGSKA (reference sequence). Trimming cost V 0 bases and J 8 bases; bases outside gene matches: 8. CDR3 region: CSARDFEGQGHSPLHF. CDR3 nucleotides: TGCAGTGCTAGAGATTTCGAGGGACAGGGTCATTCACCCCTCCACTTT.

This clonotype was detected many times. One junction end does not reproduce the germline sequence, and a read error may be involved. This chain joins TRBV20-1 and TRBJ2-5; 9 bases line up with TRBD2. Germline V gives CDR1 DFQATT, CDR2 SNEGSKA (reference sequence). This CDR3 has 19 amino acids. The CDR3 sequence: CSARGGVSGRVGALQTQYF. The CDR3 nucleotides read TGCAGTGCCAGAGGTGGGGTTAGCGGGAGAGTGGGGGCCCTCCAGACCCAGTACTTC.

This chain joins TRBV19 and TRBJ1-1; no clear D. From germline, CDR1 is LNHDA and CDR2 SQIVND (reference sequence). This CDR3 has 10 amino acids. The germline V and J ends were trimmed by 5 bases and 7 bases, with 5 bases remaining between them. As DNA, the CDR3 is TGTGCCAGTAGTCCGTTTGAAGCTTTCTTT. The encoded protein is CASSPFEAFF.

At least ten counts were recorded for this clonotype. The chain has TRBV29-1 and TRBJ2-7; D is ambiguous. The CDR3 is 13 residues long. Germline CDR1 and CDR2: SQVTM and ANQGSEA. Trimming cost V 1 base and J 3 bases, with 10 bases left between them. DNA for the CDR3: TGCAGCGTTGAAGTAGCAGAAGACTACGAGCAGTACTTC. This gives the protein CSVEVAEDYEQYF.

The chain employs TRBV20-1 and TRBJ2-3, with 7 bases matching TRBD1. CDR3 length: 14 amino acids. The germline V gene has CDR1 DFQATT and CDR2 SNEGSKA (reference sequence). V was pared by 6 bases and J by 3 bases, with 9 bases of the junction left unmatched. CDR3 DNA sequence: TGCAGTGCACCTCGACAGGGCCGGACAGATACGCAGTATTTT. Translating it yields CSAPRQGRTDTQYF.

This clonotype was picked up many times. V usage is TRBV6-5 and J usage is TRBJ1-3; TRBD1 might be the D (5 bases). CDR3 length equals 14 residues. The germline V gene has CDR1 MNHEY and CDR2 SVGAGI. V lost 4 bases and J 2 bases, leaving 9 bases between the germline ends. In DNA, the CDR3 is TGTGCCAGCAGTTTAGACAGCGCTGGAAACACCATATATTTT. This codes for CASSLDSAGNTIYF.

Ten or more counts support this clonotype. The chain combines TRBV12-3 or TRBV12-4 with TRBJ1-5; 7 bases are shared with TRBD1. The CDR3 totals 18 residues. V shed 0 bases and J 5 bases; nucleotides not matched to a gene: 13. In DNA form, the CDR3 reads TGTGCCAGCAGTTTAGCGGGACAGTCGATATATGGGGATCAGCCCCAGCATTTT. Residues: CASSLAGQSIYGDQPQHF.

This clonotype has ten or more counts. CDR3: CSVLGGTTWKNTEAFF. Written as DNA, the CDR3 is TGCAGCGTTCTGGGGGGCACAACGTGGAAAAACACTGAAGCTTTCTTT. The chain couples TRBV29-1 to TRBJ1-1; D may be TRBD1 (6 bases). V gave up 5 bases and J gave up 2 bases, with 21 bases separating them. The CDR3 loop spans 16 amino acids. CDR1 and CDR2 from the germline V gene are SQVTM and ANQGSEA.

This clonotype was recorded many times. The rearrangement uses TRBV12-3 or TRBV12-4 and TRBJ1-6; no reliable D call. The V and J ends lost 6 bases and 4 bases respectively, with 13 bases between them. CDR3 size: 15 residues. CDR3 sequence reads: CASSAPAVYNSPLHF. DNA of the CDR3: TGTGCCAGCAGCGCCCCGGCGGTTTATAATTCACCCCTCCACTTT.

In its sample, this clonotype was seen many times. This chain joins TRBV12-3 or TRBV12-4 and TRBJ2-7; 8 bases agree with TRBD1. The ends lost 5 bases at V and 2 bases at J; junction bases unmatched: 8. The CDR3 sequence is 15 residues long. The CDR3: CASSPGDRITYEQYF. The CDR3 DNA reads as TGTGCCAGCAGTCCGGGGGACAGGATTACCTACGAGCAGTACTTC.

This clonotype was detected many times. V and J are TRBV9 and TRBJ1-5; D is possibly TRBD1 (5 bases). Trimming removed 0 bases from V and 3 bases from J, with 10 bases in between. In germline, CDR1 is SGDLS, CDR2 YYNGEE. CDR3 length: 15 residues. The CDR3 is CASSVGSGDNQPQHF. CDR3 nucleotides: TGTGCCAGCAGCGTAGGATCGGGGGACAATCAGCCCCAGCATTTT.

This clonotype was detected a few times. The rearrangement joins TRBV20-1 to TRBJ2-7; TRBD1 agrees at 10 bases. The CDR3 is 14 amino acids. The J segment lost 3 bases and the V segment lost 2 bases, leaving 4 bases of the junction unmatched. Per the germline V gene, CDR1 is DFQATT and CDR2 is SNEGSKA (reference sequence). In nucleotides, the CDR3 is TGCAGTGCTAGACGCCGGGACAGGGGCTACGAGCAGTACTTC. Amino acids: CSARRRDRGYEQYF.

This clonotype was observed many times. The chain uses TRBV20-1 and TRBJ2-7; tentatively, D is TRBD1 (6 bases). Per the germline V gene, CDR1 is DFQATT and CDR2 is SNEGSKA (reference sequence). This CDR3 spans 14 amino acids. V shed 0 bases and J shed 3 bases, with 12 bases lying between them. CDR3 amino acids: CSARDRSRGYEQYF. DNA of the CDR3: TGCAGTGCTAGAGATCGGAGCAGGGGCTACGAGCAGTACTTC.

The V and J genes are TRBV6-5 and TRBJ1-2; D gene uncertain. V dropped 0 bases and J dropped 4 bases, with 15 bases sitting between them. This CDR3 region has 16 residues. Germline values: CDR1 MNHEY, CDR2 SVGAGI. Here the CDR3 reads CASSYSMSTGFYGYTF. Written as DNA, the CDR3 is TGTGCCAGCAGTTACTCGATGTCGACGGGATTCTATGGCTACACCTTC.

This clonotype was observed at least ten times. The chain is built from TRBV11-2 and TRBJ2-5; D is unresolved. CDR1 is SGHAT and CDR2 is FQNNGV in the germline V gene. V lost 1 base to trimming and J lost 2 bases, with 8 bases between them. The CDR3 covers 14 residues. The CDR3 here is CASSLGLGQETQYF. The CDR3 DNA reads TGTGCCAGCAGCTTAGGGTTGGGGCAAGAGACCCAGTACTTC.

As for this clonotype: A read error may produce the germline difference seen at one junction end. The V call is TRBV30, the J call TRBJ1-5; D is unresolved. Per germline, CDR1 GTSNPN and CDR2 SVGIG (reference sequence). The CDR3 contains 11 residues. The CDR3 loop is CAWITSQPQHF. The CDR3 DNA reads TGTGCCTGGATCACATCCCAGCCACAGCATTTT.

This clonotype was seen only a few times. V gene TRBV19 combines with J gene TRBJ1-6; 7 nucleotides align to TRBD1. CDR3 length equals 14 residues. CDR1 is LNHDA, CDR2 SQIVND, per germline (reference sequence). The V segment lost 5 bases and the J segment 8 bases; nucleotides outside the gene matches: 6. As DNA, the CDR3 is TGTGCCAGTAGTTTAGCAGGGGGTGATTCACCCCTCCACTTT. The encoded protein is CASSLAGGDSPLHF.

Ten or more counts support this clonotype. The chain uses TRBV28 and TRBJ1-1; D remains ambiguous. Trimming cost V 5 bases and J 4 bases, with 17 bases left between them. The germline CDR1 and CDR2 sequences are MDHEN and SYDVKM. The CDR3 has 15 amino acids. The CDR3 is CASSAPGPRPTEAFF. The CDR3 DNA reads TGTGCCAGCAGTGCCCCAGGACCCAGGCCCACTGAAGCTTTCTTT.

This clonotype was detected many times. The V call is TRBV12-3 or TRBV12-4, the J call TRBJ1-3, with D maybe TRBD1 (5 bases). Deletions cut 5 bases from V and 0 bases from J, with 14 bases between. The CDR3 sequence is 16 residues long. The CDR3 nucleotides are TGTGCCAGCAGTCCTAGGGACTCATACTCTGGAAACACCATATATTTT. Its protein is CASSPRDSYSGNTIYF.

This rearrangement joins TRBV30 to TRBJ1-2; D uncertain. The germline CDR1 and CDR2 sequences are GTSNPN and SVGIG (reference sequence). CDR3 length: 12 residues. V lost 1 base to trimming and J lost 0 bases, with 3 bases between them. The chain's CDR3 is CAWSAANYGYTF. The CDR3 bases are TGTGCCTGGAGTGCGGCTAACTATGGCTACACCTTC.